This T cell receptor beta chain was captured in a study of cytomegalovirus exposure and HLA in healthy donors. Both 60 Vbeta primers and 13 Jbeta primers went into the PCR. Data came from immunoSEQ multiplex PCR; TCRdb stores just in-frame clones and leaves some out. Of 150,000 or so clones listed, around 72% were seen once; the top ten hold roughly 6.4%. Whole-study results and caveats: Among immune exposure information, only CMV serostatus was available. Being indistinguishable, some V segments were excluded, TRBV6-2 and TRBV6-3 among them. Sequencing likely caused a cluster of highly shared sequence variants.

Germline CDR1 reads MNHEY; CDR2 reads SVGAGI. This CDR3 contains 16 residues. Worth noting for this clone: The antigen is unknown.

The sample taken for sequencing was PBMCs. The chain uses TRBV6-5 and TRBJ2-5; 9 bases map to TRBD1. The J call may be faulty, since TRBJ2-7 better matches the DNA end. The source is a woman in her forties in good health and CMV-seropositive. CDR3 sequence reads: CASSYSAGQGFHEQYF. The CDR3 nucleotides read TGTGCCAGCAGTTACAGCGCGGGACAGGGTTTCCACGAGCAGTACTTC.